These 20 T cell receptor beta chains share one sample of origin, sequenced in a study of shared clonotypes between healthy human individuals. Some clones are missing from TCRdb's copy, which holds only in-frame ones; the method was immunoSEQ multiplex PCR. The data contain under 600,000 clones, around 95% of them singletons. The sequenced material came from naive CD4+ T cells sorted from blood. This sample's subset: CD45RA+ positively selected. These receptors all stem from a woman aged 25-40 years in good health.

The chain recombines TRBV12-5 with TRBJ2-2; TRBD1 agrees at 9 bases. CDR3 length: 16 amino acids. From germline, CDR1 is LGHNT and CDR2 FRNRAP. Trimming cost V 5 bases and J 6 bases; bases outside gene matches: 10. CDR3 sequence reads: CASGLSLGTGSGELFF. Here the CDR3 DNA reads TGTGCTAGTGGTCTATCATTAGGGACAGGGTCCGGGGAGCTGTTTTTT.

The rearrangement uses TRBV7-9 and TRBJ2-4; 8 positions agree with TRBD2. Germline loops: CDR1 SEHNR, CDR2 FQNEAQ (reference sequence). After removal of 1 base from V and 7 bases from J, the junction contained 6 bases not matched to a gene. The length of the CDR3 is 15 residues. The CDR3 sequence is CASSLGWSGSNIQYF. CDR3 sequence (DNA): TGTGCCAGCAGCTTAGGTTGGAGCGGGAGTAACATTCAGTACTTC. The whole variable domain, filled in from reference TRBV7-9 and TRBJ2-4, reads DTGVSQNPRHKITKRGQNVTFRCDPISEHNRLYWYRQTLGQGPEFLTYFQNEAQLEKSRLLSDRFSAERPKGSFSTLEIQRTEQGDSAMYLCASSLGWSGSNIQYFGAGTRLSVL.

This sequence joins TRBV7-9 and TRBJ2-2; D is ambiguous. From germline, CDR1 is SEHNR and CDR2 FQNEAQ (reference sequence). V lost 2 bases, J lost 4 bases, and 8 bases lay in between. CDR3 size: 14 residues. For the CDR3, the DNA is TGTGCCAGCAGCTTAAAAGTGGTCACCGGGGAGCTGTTTTTT. Translated, it gives CASSLKVVTGELFF.

V gene TRBV19 combines with J gene TRBJ2-3; D may be TRBD2 (5 bases). CDR1 and CDR2 from the germline V gene are LNHDA and SQIVND (reference sequence). The CDR3 has 15 residues. V was pared by 6 bases and J by 3 bases, with 16 bases between. The CDR3 spells CASRTRHGETDTQYF. In nucleotides, the CDR3 is TGTGCCAGTAGGACAAGACACGGGGAAACAGATACGCAGTATTTT. Variable domain in full (rest from reference TRBV19 and TRBJ2-3): DGGITQSPKYLFRKEGQNVTLSCEQNLNHDAMYWYRQDPGQGLRLIYYSQIVNDFQKGDIAEGYSVSREKKESFPLTVTSAQKNPTAFYLCASRTRHGETDTQYFGPGTRLTVL.

The chain has TRBV7-8 and TRBJ2-1, with D unresolved. The germline V gene encodes CDR1 SGHVS and CDR2 FQNEAQ. The CDR3 runs 12 residues. Trimming stripped 2 bases from V and 3 bases from J, with 2 bases between. The CDR3 here is CASSLIYNEQFF. In DNA, the CDR3 is TGTGCCAGCAGCTTAATCTACAATGAGCAGTTCTTC.

The table lists this clone with a count of one. The chain is built from TRBV4-1 and TRBJ1-3; D perhaps matches TRBD1 (6 bases). V lost 4 bases and J lost 4, with 17 bases in between. The CDR3 runs 16 residues. The germline V gene has CDR1 MGHRA and CDR2 YSYEKL. The CDR3 region is CASSLFPRGDGNTIYF. As DNA, the CDR3 is TGCGCCAGCAGCCTTTTCCCCAGGGGCGACGGAAACACCATATATTTT.

This CDR3 is CASSINSGTGRYNEQFF. CDR3 DNA sequence: TGTGCCAGTAGTATTAACTCCGGGACAGGACGTTACAATGAGCAGTTCTTC. The chain combines TRBV19 with TRBJ2-1; 8 positions agree with TRBD1. The CDR3 loop spans 17 amino acids. The V gene's germline CDR1 is LNHDA and CDR2 SQIVND (reference sequence). The ends lost 3 bases at V and 4 bases at J; junction bases unmatched: 11.

The rearrangement uses TRBV28 and TRBJ2-3, with D tentatively TRBD1 (6 bases). V gave up 6 bases and J gave up 4 bases, with 20 bases separating them. Looked up from germline, CDR1 is MDHEN and CDR2 is SYDVKM. CDR3 length: 16 residues. The CDR3 nucleotides read TGTGCCAGCAGGGTAAATACAGGGTTGTCCCCAGATACGCAGTATTTT. Residues: CASRVNTGLSPDTQYF.

The rearrangement links TRBV4-1 to TRBJ2-5; 13 bases map to TRBD2. V shed 2 bases and J 4 bases; nucleotides not matched to a gene: 13. This CDR3 is 19 amino acids long. Germline CDR1 and CDR2: MGHRA and YSYEKL. Here the CDR3 reads CASSQRRTSGRVVGETQYF. The CDR3 nucleotides are TGCGCCAGCAGCCAACGCCGGACTAGCGGGAGAGTAGTGGGAGAGACCCAGTACTTC.

The chain is built from TRBV11-3 and TRBJ2-3; 8 bases fit TRBD1. Germline CDR1 SGHNT, CDR2 YENEEA. The length of the CDR3 is 17 residues. J was trimmed by 6 bases and V by 4 bases; bases with no gene match: 15. DNA for the CDR3: TGTGCCAGCAGCTCCGAGGGTGGGGCAGGGGGCCGCGATACGCAGTATTTT. Its translation: CASSSEGGAGGRDTQYF.

This clone was found once. Here the CDR3 DNA reads TGTGCCAGCAGCTTAGCGGCTAGCCCGGGAGATGAGCAGTTCTTC. Translated: CASSLAASPGDEQFF. The rearrangement uses TRBV7-8 and TRBJ2-1; tentatively, D is TRBD2 (6 bases). Between the trimmed V and J ends, which lost 0 bases and 8 bases, there was a span of 14 bases. The CDR3 has 15 residues. Germline V lookup: CDR1 SGHVS, CDR2 FQNEAQ.

The chain's CDR3 is CASSEGFGTGGNYGYTF. CDR3 DNA sequence: TGTGCCAGCAGTGAAGGTTTTGGGACAGGGGGAAACTATGGCTACACCTTC. The chain joins TRBV6-1 to TRBJ1-2, with 11 bases aligning to TRBD1. Germline assignment: CDR1 MNHNS and CDR2 SASEGT. The CDR3 contains 17 residues. Losses at the gene ends were 1 base for V and 2 bases for J; bases not matched to a gene: 6.

This clone was seen a single time. The CDR3 spells CASSPVWTGDPTNEKLFF. CDR3 bases: TGTGCCAGCTCACCGGTCTGGACAGGGGATCCTACTAATGAAAAACTGTTTTTT. The chain has TRBV18 and TRBJ1-4, with 9 bases aligning to TRBD1. With 3 bases clipped from V and 2 bases from J, the junction kept 10 bases outside the gene matches. Germline V lookup: CDR1 KGHSH, CDR2 LQKENI. The CDR3 consists of 18 residues.

This clone was found once. The chain has TRBV29-1 and TRBJ2-3, with unresolved D. In germline, CDR1 is SQVTM, CDR2 ANQGSEA. V shed 5 bases and J shed 0 bases, with 12 bases lying between them. The CDR3 consists of 14 residues. DNA for the CDR3: TGCAGCGTTTTTATCCCGGTCAGCACAGATACGCAGTATTTT. Translated: CSVFIPVSTDTQYF.

This clone showed up just once. The genes are TRBV2 and TRBJ1-4; tentative D call: TRBD1 (5 bases). Germline V CDR1 and CDR2: SNHLY, FYNNEI. Between the trimmed V and J ends, which lost 8 bases and 10 bases, there was a span of 11 bases. The CDR3 runs to 11 residues. This CDR3 is CASGTVGKLFF. The CDR3 nucleotides are TGTGCCAGCGGGACCGTTGGAAAACTGTTTTTT. Full variable domain (outside the CDR3, taken from reference TRBV2 and TRBJ1-4): EPEVTQTPSHQVTQMGQEVILRCVPISNHLYFYWYRQILGQKVEFLVSFYNNEISEKSEIFDDQFSVERPDGSNFTLKIRSTKLEDSAMYFCASGTVGKLFFGSGTQLSVL.

The chain links TRBV6-5 to TRBJ1-1, with 7 nucleotides matching TRBD1. From germline, CDR1 is MNHEY and CDR2 SVGAGI. The trim removed 5 bases at V and 10 bases at J, leaving 13 bases unmatched. This CDR3 is 14 amino acids long. The CDR3 nucleotides read TGTGCCAGCAGTGATCGGACAGGTCGTGTCAGAGCTTTCTTT. Its protein is CASSDRTGRVRAFF.

The V gene is TRBV7-6, the J gene TRBJ2-3, with 9 nucleotides matching TRBD2. Germline assignment: CDR1 SGHVS and CDR2 FNYEAQ. The CDR3 contains 17 residues. Trimming removed 3 bases from V and 1 base from J; junction bases left unmatched: 8. This chain's CDR3 is CASSFPGLAGRTDTQYF. CDR3 in DNA: TGTGCCAGCAGCTTCCCCGGTCTAGCGGGACGCACAGATACGCAGTATTTT.

The rearrangement joins TRBV6-7 to TRBJ1-5; the match to TRBD1 covers 11 bases. TRBV6-7 is known as an ORF, though its function is uncertain. CDR3 length: 14 residues. Unmatched junction bases numbered 5, after V lost 8 bases and J lost 5 bases. CDR3: CASVTGQGDQPQHF. The CDR3 region has the DNA TGTGCCAGCGTTACGGGACAGGGGGATCAGCCCCAGCATTTT.

The chain is built from TRBV19 and TRBJ2-1; D perhaps matches TRBD2 (5 bases). Germline V gene data show CDR1 as LNHDA and CDR2 as SQIVND (reference sequence). This CDR3 is 11 amino acids long. With 6 bases removed from V and 15 bases from J, the gap between germline ends came to 15 bases. CDR3 sequence: CASREDGNLFF. The CDR3 DNA follows: TGTGCCAGTAGGGAGGACGGGAACCTGTTCTTC.

The V gene is TRBV28, the J gene TRBJ2-7; 15 nucleotides agree with TRBD2. In germline, CDR1 is MDHEN, CDR2 SYDVKM. This CDR3 comprises 17 residues. V lost 8 bases, J lost 5 bases, and 13 bases stayed unmatched. The CDR3 here is CASHPPGLAGGPDEQYF. The CDR3 DNA is TGTGCCAGCCACCCCCCCGGACTAGCGGGAGGGCCGGACGAGCAGTACTTC.